This T cell receptor (beta chain) was obtained from a study of T cell responses to AZD1222 COVID-19 vaccine (dated by TCRdb to the early 2020s). Study-level background: AZD1222 recipients whose second dose came at about 4 weeks and those whose second dose came at about 12 weeks were combined into one group, since spike-specific TCR depth and breadth did not differ between the two schedules. TCR sequencing was performed for 230 to 250 trial participants, of whom about 200 were given two doses of AZD1222 and some 26 were given two doses of MenACWY control vaccine. Trial participants were enrolled by age into subgroups of 18-55, 56-69 and 70-plus years, and roughly 150, 30 and 60 TCR-sequenced participants, respectively, were included in these subgroups.

The CDR3 regions of human TCRbeta chains were subjected to immunosequencing. Turning to the authors' computational methods: TCRs in the repertoires were compared against a reference library of SARS-CoV-2-specific TCRs that had been generated with the MIRA antigen-specificity platform. Breadth meant the fraction of unique TCRs that were SARS-CoV-2-associated, whereas depth meant the fraction of total T cells that were SARS-CoV-2-associated. Each spike-specific TCR was assigned to its reactive spike region and to a CD4 or CD8 class using the MIRA data. Log10-transformed breadth and depth values were compared by one-way ANOVA with Sidak's multiple comparisons tests. The immuneACCESS repertoire file appears here via TCRdb, limited to in-frame rearrangements. These files lack a portion of the clones; in checked studies, under half of the deficit traces to unresolved V genes, and the cause of the others is not known. V and J calls and clone size follow that table, whereas D and trimming were derived from the DNA. The sample profile shows approximately 150,000 clones; around 90% of them were found once. The ten top clones hold about 3% of the sample.

Interpreted using the paper, the time point label stands for: baseline before first vaccination. Samples from vaccinated people were obtained from the UK trials COV001 and COV002, which included a single-blind randomized controlled phase 2/3 trial of AZD1222 (ChAdOx1 nCoV-19) in healthy adults. For TCRbeta chain sequencing, PBMC samples from trial participants were taken at day 0 and at day 28 after the second dose. Points on this clone: Its antigen remains unidentified. Qualities for individual bases were not recorded, and no much larger clone is one base off.

Study-wide conclusions, independent of this receptor: Most participants were white British and females outnumbered males, and the authors suggested that clonal diversity may have been underestimated. In the small 56-69-year group, the increase in depth fell short of significance, most likely because of low power. Conclusions about previously exposed vaccinees are limited because only 6 or 7 AZD1222 recipients were SARS-CoV-2 seropositive at baseline. Reportedly, almost half of the unique spike-specific TCRs recognized epitopes lying outside the regions that are mutated in the B.1.351 and B.1.1.7 variants. After two AZD1222 doses, both the breadth and the depth of spike-specific TCRs were significantly higher than at day 0 and than in MenACWY recipients. The vaccine-associated CD4 TCRs covered the entire spike protein, and the dominant responses fell in regions 160-218 and 743-854. No day 14 peak-response samples were available, so repertoires were characterized only after the peak T cell response.

The starting material was peripheral blood, obtained on day 0 of AZD1222 vaccination. This receptor was obtained from an adult in good health.

The CDR3 in this case is CASSLVLGRRETQYF. Here is the DNA: TGTGCCAGCAGCTTAGTTCTAGGACGACGGGAGACCCAGTACTTC. This chain joins TRBV7-9 to TRBJ2-5, with no confidently assigned D gene. The junction carries 14 bases between V and J, which are trimmed by 1 base and 5 bases respectively. Reading the germline V gene (reference sequence) gives CDR1 SEHNR and CDR2 FQNEAQ. There are 15 amino acids in the CDR3, from cysteine to phenylalanine inclusive. The sequence is cut down to CDR3 DNA, 45 bases in frame from base 1.